A single sample is the source of the 19 T cell receptor beta chains below, sequenced in a study of blood T cell repertoires in COVID-19. Some clones are missing from TCRdb's copy, which holds only in-frame ones; the method was immunoSEQ multiplex PCR. The sample carries fewer than 20,000 clones, approximately 88% recorded once. The sample comprised PBMCs or T cells enriched from blood (not recorded which). The receptor set was obtained from a woman aged 25 to 39 who had recovered from COVID-19.

This rearrangement joins TRBV5-1 to TRBJ2-6; D remains unclear. The V end lost 1 base, the J end lost 0 bases, and 2 bases lay between the germline ends. Germline CDR1 reads SGHRS; CDR2 reads YFSETQ. CDR3 length equals 14 residues. The CDR3 loop reads CASSLYSGANVLTF. In DNA, the CDR3 is TGCGCCAGCAGCTTGTACTCTGGGGCCAACGTCCTGACTTTC.

The chain carries TRBV21-1 and TRBJ1-2. TRBV21-1 is a pseudogene segment. CDR3 length: 14 amino acids. The CDR3 loop is CASSNAGVDYGYTF. In DNA form, the CDR3 reads TGTGCCAGCAGCAATGCCGGGGTTGACTATGGCTACACCTTC.

The chain links TRBV30 to TRBJ1-1; no firm D call. The germline V gene has CDR1 GTSNPN and CDR2 SVGIG (reference sequence). The CDR3 spans 14 residues. V lost 2 bases, J lost 1 base, and 11 bases lay in between. The CDR3 region is CAWSSPRGNTEAFF. CDR3 nucleotide sequence: TGTGCCTGGAGTTCGCCCCGGGGGAACACTGAAGCTTTCTTT.

This chain joins TRBV28 and TRBJ1-6; D is perhaps TRBD1 (6 bases). V was clipped by 7 bases and J by 7 bases, with 11 bases between them. The germline V gene encodes CDR1 MDHEN and CDR2 SYDVKM. CDR3 length: 13 amino acids. Here the CDR3 reads CASTGTLNSPLHF. The DNA for the CDR3 is TGTGCCAGCACCGGGACATTGAATTCACCCCTCCACTTT.

The rearrangement links TRBV6-5 to TRBJ2-2; no firm D call. Germline values: CDR1 MNHEY, CDR2 SVGAGI. The CDR3 consists of 16 residues. The V gene lost 0 bases and the J gene lost 7 bases, with 15 bases spanning the gap. CDR3 nucleotide sequence: TGTGCCAGCAGTTACTCGAACCCCCCTAGGTTCGGGGAGCTGTTTTTT. Its translation is CASSYSNPPRFGELFF.

This rearrangement joins TRBV30 to TRBJ2-5; possible D gene TRBD1, 6 bases. Trimming took off 3 bases at V and 5 bases at J, with 10 bases between the two ends. Germline V lookup: CDR1 GTSNPN, CDR2 SVGIG (reference sequence). This CDR3 has 12 residues. CDR3 region: CAWRQGWETQYF. DNA for the CDR3: TGTGCCTGGAGACAGGGATGGGAGACCCAGTACTTC.

DNA for the CDR3: TGTGCCAGCAGCTTAAGACAGGGCAGATCTGAAGCTTTCTTT. Its translation is CASSLRQGRSEAFF. The chain carries TRBV13 and TRBJ1-1, with 7 bases lining up with TRBD1. The trim removed 2 bases at V and 6 bases at J, leaving 6 bases unmatched. CDR1 is PRHDT, CDR2 FYEKMQ, per germline (reference sequence). The CDR3 runs 14 residues.

J is TRBJ1-3 and V is TRBV10-2; 7 bases are shared with TRBD1. The CDR3 totals 15 residues. J was trimmed by 3 bases and V by 6 bases; bases with no gene match: 8. Germline CDR1 reads WSHSY; CDR2 reads SAAADI. The CDR3 sequence: CASSLPGGGGNTIYF. DNA of the CDR3: TGCGCCAGCAGCCTCCCAGGGGGAGGTGGAAACACCATATATTTT.

The chain uses TRBV5-8 and TRBJ2-7, with D maybe TRBD2 (7 bases). The V end was cut by 3 bases, the J end by 3 bases, with 19 bases between. The CDR3 is 16 amino acids. Germline CDR1 reads SGHTS; CDR2 reads YDEGEE. CDR3 nucleotide sequence: TGTGCCAGCAGCTGGGGGGGGGCTGTTGGTAGCTACGAGCAGTACTTC. Protein sequence: CASSWGGAVGSYEQYF.

The chain carries TRBV14 and TRBJ2-1, with a tentative D call TRBD1 (5 bases). Germline values: CDR1 SGHDN, CDR2 FVKESK. The ends were cut back, 1 base at V and 1 base at J, with 11 bases in the middle. The CDR3 spans 16 residues. The CDR3 bases are TGTGCCAGCAGCCAAGGTCAGGGTGCGTCCTACAATGAGCAGTTCTTC. Protein sequence: CASSQGQGASYNEQFF.

The V and J genes are TRBV21-1 and TRBJ2-7; whether TRBD2, the table's D call, matches the DNA was not checked. TRBV21-1 is flagged as a pseudogene. The length of the CDR3 is 15 residues. The DNA of the CDR3 is TGTGCCAGCAGCAAAGGGGCTAGCGACTCCTACGAGCAGTACTTC. Encoded protein: CASSKGASDSYEQYF.

On this clone itself: The same CDR3 also results from other DNA sequences found in this sample. The genes are TRBV5-1 and TRBJ2-5; possible D gene TRBD1, 6 bases. V dropped 0 bases and J dropped 2 bases, with 11 bases sitting between them. The CDR3 is 15 residues long. Germline CDR1 is SGHRS and CDR2 is YFSETQ. CDR3 residues: CASSLAGTPQETQYF. The CDR3 DNA is TGCGCCAGCAGCTTGGCTGGGACACCTCAAGAGACCCAGTACTTC. Together with reference TRBV5-1 and TRBJ2-5, the CDR3 gives the full variable domain: KAGVTQTPRYLIKTRGQQVTLSCSPISGHRSVSWYQQTPGQGLQFLFEYFSETQRNKGNFPGRFSGRQFSNSRSEMNVSTLELGDSALYLCASSLAGTPQETQYFGPGTRLLVL.

This rearrangement joins TRBV6-2 or TRBV6-3 to TRBJ2-7, with TRBD2 matching 14 bases. The V gene end was trimmed by 3 bases and the J gene end by 0 bases; junction bases not matched to a gene: 4. This CDR3 spans 17 amino acids. In germline, CDR1 is MNHEY, CDR2 SVGEGT. The CDR3 region is CASSYPGLAGGSYEQYF. The CDR3 nucleotides read TGTGCCAGCAGTTATCCCGGACTAGCGGGGGGCTCCTACGAGCAGTACTTC.

The table lists this clone with a count of one. This rearrangement joins TRBV6-4 to TRBJ2-3; TRBD2 matches at 12 bases. CDR1 and CDR2 (germline): MRHNA, SNTAGT. The CDR3 length is 14 residues. V shed 4 bases and J 5 bases; nucleotides not matched to a gene: 1. The chain's CDR3 is CASSVLAGGDTQYF. CDR3 coding DNA: TGTGCCAGCAGTGTACTAGCGGGGGGAGATACGCAGTATTTT.

The J gene is TRBJ1-2, the V gene TRBV6-4; 9 bases are shared with TRBD1. V dropped 0 bases and J dropped 8; count of bases not matched to a gene: 4. CDR1 is MRHNA, CDR2 SNTAGT, per germline. The CDR3 covers 14 residues. The CDR3 here is CASSDSETGGGYTF. As DNA, the CDR3 is TGTGCCAGCAGTGACTCCGAGACAGGGGGAGGCTACACCTTC.

V gene TRBV24-1 combines with J gene TRBJ1-3, with no clear D. The CDR3 totals 13 residues. V dropped 5 bases and J dropped 0 bases, with 4 bases sitting between them. Germline V CDR1 and CDR2: KGHDR, SFDVKD. Here the CDR3 reads CATSAVSGNTIYF. CDR3 DNA: TGTGCCACCAGTGCGGTCTCTGGAAACACCATATATTTT.

The chain employs TRBV19 and TRBJ2-7; 7 bases match TRBD2. Germline V gene lookup returns CDR1 LNHDA and CDR2 SQIVND (reference sequence). V was clipped by 5 bases and J by 6 bases; unmatched bases: 10. This CDR3 spans 14 amino acids. The CDR3 nucleotides read TGTGCCAGTAGTTCTCTGGGAGGGGCCGGCGAGCAGTACTTC. Protein: CASSSLGGAGEQYF.

The J gene is TRBJ2-3, the V gene TRBV3-1 (or the pseudogene TRBV3-2); 8 bases agree with TRBD2. The CDR3 contains 17 residues. The V gene's germline CDR1 is LGHDT and CDR2 YNNKEL (reference sequence). V shed 0 bases, J shed 1 base, and the junction held 6 bases outside the gene matches. CDR3 sequence (DNA): TGTGCCAGCAGCCAAGAGCCACCGGGACTAGGCACAGATACGCAGTATTTT. It is translated as CASSQEPPGLGTDTQYF.

The rearrangement uses TRBV16 and TRBJ1-1; weak D call: TRBD1 (5 bases). The germline V gene has CDR1 KGHSY and CDR2 FQNENV. V lost 0 bases and J lost 1, with 9 bases in between. The CDR3 is made up of 15 amino acids. CDR3 sequence (DNA): TGTGCCAGCAGCCAATCGGATACAGGGAACACTGAAGCTTTCTTT. Protein product: CASSQSDTGNTEAFF. Complete variable domain (other parts from reference TRBV16 and TRBJ1-1): GEEVAQTPKHLVRGEGQKAKLYCAPIKGHSYVFWYQQVLKNEFKFLISFQNENVFDETGMPKERFSAKCLPNSPCSLEIQATKLEDSAVYFCASSQSDTGNTEAFFGQGTRLTVV.